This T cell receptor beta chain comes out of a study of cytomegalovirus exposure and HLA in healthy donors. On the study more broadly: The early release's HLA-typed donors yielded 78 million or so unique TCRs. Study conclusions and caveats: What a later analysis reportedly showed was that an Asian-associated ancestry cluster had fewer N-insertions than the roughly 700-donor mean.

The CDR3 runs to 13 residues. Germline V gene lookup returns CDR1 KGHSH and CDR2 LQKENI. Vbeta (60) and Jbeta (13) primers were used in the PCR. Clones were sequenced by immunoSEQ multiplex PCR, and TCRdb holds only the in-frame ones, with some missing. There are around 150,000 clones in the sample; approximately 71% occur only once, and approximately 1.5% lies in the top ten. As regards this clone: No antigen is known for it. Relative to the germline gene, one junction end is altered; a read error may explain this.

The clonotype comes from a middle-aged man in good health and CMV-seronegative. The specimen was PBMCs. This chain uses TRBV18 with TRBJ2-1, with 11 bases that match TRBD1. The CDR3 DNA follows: TGTGCCAGCTCACGGGGGGACAGGGGGATGACGCTCTTC. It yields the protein CASSRGDRGMTLF.